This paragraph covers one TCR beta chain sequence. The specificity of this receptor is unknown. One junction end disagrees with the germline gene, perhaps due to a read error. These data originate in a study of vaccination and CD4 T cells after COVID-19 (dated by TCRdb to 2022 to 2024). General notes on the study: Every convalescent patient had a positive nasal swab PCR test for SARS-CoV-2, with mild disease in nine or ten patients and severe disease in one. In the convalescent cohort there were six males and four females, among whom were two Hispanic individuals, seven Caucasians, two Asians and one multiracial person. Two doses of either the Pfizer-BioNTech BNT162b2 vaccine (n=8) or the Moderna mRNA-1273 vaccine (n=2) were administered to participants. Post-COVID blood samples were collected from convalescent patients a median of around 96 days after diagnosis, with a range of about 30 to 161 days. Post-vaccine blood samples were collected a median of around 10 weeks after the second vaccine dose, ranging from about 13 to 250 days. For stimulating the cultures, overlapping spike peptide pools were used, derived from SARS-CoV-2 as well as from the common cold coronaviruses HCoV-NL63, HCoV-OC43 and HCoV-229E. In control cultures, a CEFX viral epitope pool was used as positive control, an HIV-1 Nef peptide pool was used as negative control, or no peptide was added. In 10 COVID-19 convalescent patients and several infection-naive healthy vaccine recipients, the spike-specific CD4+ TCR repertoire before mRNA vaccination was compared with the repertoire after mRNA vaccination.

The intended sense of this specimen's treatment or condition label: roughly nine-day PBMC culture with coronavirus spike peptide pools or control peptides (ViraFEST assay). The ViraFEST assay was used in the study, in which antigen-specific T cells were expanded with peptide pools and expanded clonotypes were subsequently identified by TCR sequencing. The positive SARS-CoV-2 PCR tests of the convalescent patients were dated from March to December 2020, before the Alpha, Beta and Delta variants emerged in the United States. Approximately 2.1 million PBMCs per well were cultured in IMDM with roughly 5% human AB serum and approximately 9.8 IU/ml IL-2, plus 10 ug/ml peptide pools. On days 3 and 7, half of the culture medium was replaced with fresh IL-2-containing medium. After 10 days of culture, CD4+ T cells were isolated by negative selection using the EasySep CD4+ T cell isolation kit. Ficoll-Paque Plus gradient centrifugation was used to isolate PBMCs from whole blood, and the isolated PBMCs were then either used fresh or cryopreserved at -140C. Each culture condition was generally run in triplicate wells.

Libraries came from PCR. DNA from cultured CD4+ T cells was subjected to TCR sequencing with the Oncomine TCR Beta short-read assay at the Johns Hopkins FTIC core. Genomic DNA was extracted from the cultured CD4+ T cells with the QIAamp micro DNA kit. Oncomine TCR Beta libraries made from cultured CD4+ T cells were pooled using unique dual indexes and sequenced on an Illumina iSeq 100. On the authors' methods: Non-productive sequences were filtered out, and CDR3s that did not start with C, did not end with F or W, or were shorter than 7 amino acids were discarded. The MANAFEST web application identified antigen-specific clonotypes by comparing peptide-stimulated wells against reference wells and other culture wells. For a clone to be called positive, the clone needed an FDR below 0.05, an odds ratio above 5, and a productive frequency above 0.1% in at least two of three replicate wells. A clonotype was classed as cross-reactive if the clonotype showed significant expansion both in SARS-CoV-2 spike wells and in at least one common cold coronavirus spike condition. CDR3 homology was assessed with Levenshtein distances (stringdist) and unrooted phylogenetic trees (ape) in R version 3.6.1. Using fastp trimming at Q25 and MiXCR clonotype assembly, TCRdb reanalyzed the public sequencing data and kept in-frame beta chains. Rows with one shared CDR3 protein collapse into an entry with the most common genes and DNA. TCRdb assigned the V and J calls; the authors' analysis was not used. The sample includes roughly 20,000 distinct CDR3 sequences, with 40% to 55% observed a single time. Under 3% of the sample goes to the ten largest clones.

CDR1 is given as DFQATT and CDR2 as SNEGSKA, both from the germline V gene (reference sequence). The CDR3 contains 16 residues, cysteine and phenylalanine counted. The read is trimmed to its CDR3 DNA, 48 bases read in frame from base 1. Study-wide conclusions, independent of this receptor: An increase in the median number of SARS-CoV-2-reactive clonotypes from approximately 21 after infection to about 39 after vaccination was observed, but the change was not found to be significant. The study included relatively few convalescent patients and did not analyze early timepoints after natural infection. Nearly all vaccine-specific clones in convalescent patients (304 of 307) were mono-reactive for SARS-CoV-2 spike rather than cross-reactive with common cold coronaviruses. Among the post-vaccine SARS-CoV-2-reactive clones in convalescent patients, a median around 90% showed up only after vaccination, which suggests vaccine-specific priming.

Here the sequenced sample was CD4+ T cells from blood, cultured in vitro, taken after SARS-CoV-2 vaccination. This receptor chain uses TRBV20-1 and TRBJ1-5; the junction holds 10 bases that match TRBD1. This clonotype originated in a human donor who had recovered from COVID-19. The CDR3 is CSAGDSGTGGNQPQHF. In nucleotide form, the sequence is TGCAGTGCTGGAGATTCCGGGACAGGGGGCAATCAGCCCCAGCATTTT.